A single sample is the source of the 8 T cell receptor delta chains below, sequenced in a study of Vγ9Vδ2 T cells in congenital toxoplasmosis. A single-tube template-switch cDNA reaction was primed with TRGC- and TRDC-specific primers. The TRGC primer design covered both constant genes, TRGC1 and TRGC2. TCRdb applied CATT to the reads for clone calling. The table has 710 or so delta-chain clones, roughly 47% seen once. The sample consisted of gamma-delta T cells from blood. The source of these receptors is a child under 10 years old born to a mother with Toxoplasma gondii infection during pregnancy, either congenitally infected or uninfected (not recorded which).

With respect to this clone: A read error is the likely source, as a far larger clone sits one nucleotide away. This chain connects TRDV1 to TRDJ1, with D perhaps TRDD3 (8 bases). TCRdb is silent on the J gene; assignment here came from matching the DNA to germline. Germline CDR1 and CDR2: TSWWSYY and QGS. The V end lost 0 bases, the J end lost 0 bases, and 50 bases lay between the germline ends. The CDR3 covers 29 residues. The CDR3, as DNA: TGTGCTCTTGGGGAACTTCCCAGCGAGTACATTCCTACAAGCTTCGGACTGGGGGCTTACCATCTGTACACCGATAAACTCATCTTT. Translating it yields CALGELPSEYIPTSFGLGAYHLYTDKLIF.

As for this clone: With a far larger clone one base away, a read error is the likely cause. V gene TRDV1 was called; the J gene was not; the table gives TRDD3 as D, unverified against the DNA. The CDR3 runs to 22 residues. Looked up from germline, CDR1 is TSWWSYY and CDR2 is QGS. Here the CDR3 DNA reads TGTGCTCTTGGGGAACTTCCTACTGTACTGGGGTGCTGCTCCTGGGACACCCGACATATGTTTTTC. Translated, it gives CALGELPTVLGCCSWDTRHMFF.

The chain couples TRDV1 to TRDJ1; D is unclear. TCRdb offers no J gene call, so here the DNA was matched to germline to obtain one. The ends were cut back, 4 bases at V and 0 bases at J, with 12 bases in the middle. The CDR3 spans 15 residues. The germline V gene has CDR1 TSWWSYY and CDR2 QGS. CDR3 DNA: TGTGCTCTTGGGGCTCCGTCCACTTACACCGATAAACTCATCTTT. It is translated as CALGAPSTYTDKLIF.

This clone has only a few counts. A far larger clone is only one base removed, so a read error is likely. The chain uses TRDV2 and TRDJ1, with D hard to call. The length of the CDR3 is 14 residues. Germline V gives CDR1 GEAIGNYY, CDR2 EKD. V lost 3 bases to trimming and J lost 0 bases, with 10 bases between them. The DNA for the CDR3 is TGTGCCTGTGACGTACTGAGGGACACCGATAAACTCATCTTT. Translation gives CACDVLRDTDKLIF.

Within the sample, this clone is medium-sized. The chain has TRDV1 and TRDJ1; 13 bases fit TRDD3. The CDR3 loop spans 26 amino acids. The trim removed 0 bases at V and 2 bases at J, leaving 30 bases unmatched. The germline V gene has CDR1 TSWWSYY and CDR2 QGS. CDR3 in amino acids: CALGELLEPIRPLSTGGYGLTDKLIF. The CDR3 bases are TGTGCTCTTGGGGAACTGCTCGAACCAATTCGTCCGCTTAGTACTGGGGGATACGGTTTGACCGATAAACTCATCTTT.

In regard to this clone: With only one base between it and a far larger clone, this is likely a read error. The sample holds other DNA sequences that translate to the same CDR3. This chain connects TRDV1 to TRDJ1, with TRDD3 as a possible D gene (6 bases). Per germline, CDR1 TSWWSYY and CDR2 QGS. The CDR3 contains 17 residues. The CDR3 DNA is TGTGCTCTTGGGGACCGCCGGGGGACTTCCATTACCGATAAACTAATCTTT. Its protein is CALGDRRGTSITDKLIF.

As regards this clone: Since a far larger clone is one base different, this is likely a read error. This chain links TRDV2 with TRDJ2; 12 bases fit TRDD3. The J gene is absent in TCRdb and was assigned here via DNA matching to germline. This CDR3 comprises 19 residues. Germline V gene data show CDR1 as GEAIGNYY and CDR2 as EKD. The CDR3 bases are TGTGCCCGTGACACCTTACTGGGGGATACAAGAACTTTGACAGCACAACTCTTCTTT. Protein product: CARDTLLGDTRTLTAQLFF.

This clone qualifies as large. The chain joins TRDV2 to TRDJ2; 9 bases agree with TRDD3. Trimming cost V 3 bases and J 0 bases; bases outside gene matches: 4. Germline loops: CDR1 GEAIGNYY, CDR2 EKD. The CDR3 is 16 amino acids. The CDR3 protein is CACDWGIKALTAQLFF. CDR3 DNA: TGTGCCTGTGACTGGGGGATAAAAGCTTTGACAGCACAACTCTTCTTT.